A single TCR beta chain is shown here with its context. The donors were healthy bone marrow donors. This record comes from a study of cytomegalovirus exposure and HLA in healthy donors. This CDR3 spans 15 amino acids. Germline-derived CDR1 and CDR2 are MNHEY and SVGAGI. Unmatched junction bases numbered 8, after V lost 5 bases and J lost 7 bases. It was with 60 Vbeta and 13 Jbeta primers that the PCR ran. Sequencing was performed with immunoSEQ multiplex PCR; in TCRdb, only in-frame clones are kept and a portion is missing. The table lists 84,000 or so clones, roughly 80% of them singletons. This chain connects TRBV6-5 to TRBJ2-2; TRBD1 aligns across 9 bases. The sample was PBMCs. The sequence came from a boy between 5 and 17 years old in good health and CMV-seronegative. The CDR3 nucleotides are TGTGCCAGCAGTCCACCAACAGGGGGCCACGGGGAGCTGTTTTTT. It yields the protein CASSPPTGGHGELFF.